Below, 27 T cell receptor beta chains from the same sample are listed, as sequenced in a study of blood T cell repertoires in COVID-19. Some clones are missing from TCRdb's copy, which holds only in-frame ones; the method was immunoSEQ multiplex PCR. The data contain approximately 110,000 clones, about 88% of them singletons. The source material was peripheral blood. These receptors all come from a man in his forties with acute or convalescent COVID-19.

The CDR3 sequence is CASSPVISGANVLTF. The CDR3 nucleotides are TGTGCCAGTAGCCCGGTTATCTCTGGGGCCAACGTCCTGACTTTC. The V gene is TRBV19, the J gene TRBJ2-6; unclear D gene. Germline lookup yields CDR1 LNHDA and CDR2 SQIVND (reference sequence). Trimming shortened V by 6 bases and J by 0 bases, and 9 bases separated the two germline ends. The CDR3 sequence is 15 residues long.

The chain uses TRBV19 and TRBJ2-6, with 7 bases that match TRBD2. The V and J ends lost 3 bases and 2 bases, in that order; junction bases with no gene match: 4. The length of the CDR3 is 16 residues. In germline, CDR1 is LNHDA, CDR2 SQIVND (reference sequence). The CDR3 reads CASSMGGSTGANVLTF. Written as DNA, the CDR3 is TGTGCCAGTAGTATGGGGGGGAGCACTGGGGCCAACGTCCTGACTTTC.

The rearrangement joins TRBV15 to TRBJ2-7; 9 bases agree with TRBD1. CDR1 is LNHNV and CDR2 is YYDKDF in the germline V gene (reference sequence). The length of the CDR3 is 15 residues. V dropped 0 bases and J dropped 5; count of bases not matched to a gene: 5. The CDR3 protein is CATSREGTGLDEQYF. The CDR3, as DNA: TGTGCCACCAGCAGAGAGGGGACAGGGCTGGACGAGCAGTACTTC.

J is TRBJ1-1 and V is TRBV2; 7 positions match TRBD1. The CDR3 runs 15 residues. Looked up from germline, CDR1 is SNHLY and CDR2 is FYNNEI. After removal of 6 bases from V and 0 bases from J, the junction contained 7 bases not matched to a gene. CDR3 sequence: CASSPQGSLNTEAFF. CDR3 sequence (DNA): TGTGCCAGCAGCCCACAGGGGTCTCTGAACACTGAAGCTTTCTTT.

This chain uses TRBV20-1 with TRBJ2-7; weak D call: TRBD2 (6 bases). The CDR3 totals 15 residues. Germline CDR1 DFQATT, CDR2 SNEGSKA (reference sequence). The germline V and J ends were trimmed by 3 bases and 4 bases, with 19 bases remaining between them. Here the CDR3 reads CSASRASGEMYEQYF. The CDR3 nucleotides are TGCAGTGCTAGTCGGGCCTCGGGAGAGATGTACGAGCAGTACTTC.

This clone showed up just once. This chain joins TRBV5-6 and TRBJ1-2; tentative D call: TRBD1 (5 bases). There are 16 residues in the CDR3. V dropped 5 bases and J dropped 3 bases, with 20 bases sitting between them. Per germline, CDR1 SGHDT and CDR2 YYEEEE. Written as DNA, the CDR3 is TGTGCCAGCAGTAAGGGGCCCCTTAGGAGACACTATGGCTACACCTTC. It specifies CASSKGPLRRHYGYTF.

This clone was recorded once. The gene calls are TRBV29-1 and TRBJ1-1; possible D gene TRBD1, 5 bases. The V end lost 0 bases, the J end lost 11 bases, and 16 bases lay between the germline ends. Germline-derived CDR1 and CDR2 are SQVTM and ANQGSEA. CDR3 size: 13 residues. CDR3 sequence: CSVEDHGRQRAFF. The CDR3, as DNA: TGCAGCGTTGAAGATCACGGAAGACAGAGGGCTTTCTTT.

J is TRBJ1-5 and V is TRBV5-1; D remains ambiguous. Looked up from germline, CDR1 is SGHRS and CDR2 is YFSETQ. This CDR3 contains 15 residues. Trimming stripped 0 bases from V and 5 bases from J, with 12 bases between. CDR3 DNA sequence: TGCGCCAGCAGCTTGGAAGGGAGGGAGCATCAGCCCCAGCATTTT. Amino acid sequence: CASSLEGREHQPQHF.

This sequence joins TRBV28 and TRBJ2-3; TRBD1 matches at 12 bases. V trimming: 3 bases; J trimming: 4 bases; junction bases outside the gene matches: 2. Germline loops: CDR1 MDHEN, CDR2 SYDVKM. This CDR3 comprises 15 residues. The CDR3 spells CASSFGTGGSDTQYF. The CDR3 bases are TGTGCCAGCAGTTTTGGGACAGGGGGCTCAGATACGCAGTATTTT.

This chain joins TRBV6-6 and TRBJ2-4; 7 bases match TRBD2. The CDR3 has 13 amino acids. The trim removed 2 bases at V and 7 bases at J, leaving 2 bases unmatched. Germline CDR1 and CDR2: MNHNY and SVGAGI (reference sequence). The CDR3 protein is CASSYEGGNIQYF. The CDR3 DNA reads as TGTGCCAGCAGTTACGAGGGAGGGAACATTCAGTACTTC.

The V call is TRBV28, the J call TRBJ2-7; D may be TRBD1 (6 bases). This CDR3 contains 12 residues. CDR1 and CDR2 from the germline V gene are MDHEN and SYDVKM. Trimming removed 5 bases from V and 3 bases from J, with 8 bases in between. CDR3 residues: CASSHRDYEQYF. The CDR3, as DNA: TGTGCCAGCAGTCACAGGGACTACGAGCAGTACTTC.

A single count supports this clone. The chain is built from TRBV19 and TRBJ2-2; TRBD2 matches at 10 bases. J was trimmed by 5 bases and V by 2 bases; bases with no gene match: 2. The germline CDR1 and CDR2 sequences are LNHDA and SQIVND (reference sequence). This CDR3 has 15 amino acids. This CDR3 reads CASSILAGVTGELFF. In DNA, the CDR3 is TGTGCCAGTAGTATACTAGCGGGAGTTACCGGGGAGCTGTTTTTT.

V usage is TRBV13 and J usage is TRBJ1-4; TRBD1 agrees at 7 bases. Germline V gene data show CDR1 as PRHDT and CDR2 as FYEKMQ (reference sequence). The CDR3 length is 16 residues. Unmatched junction bases numbered 4, after V lost 3 bases and J lost 0 bases. The CDR3 reads CASSFRTGPTNEKLFF. The CDR3 DNA sequence: TGTGCCAGCAGCTTTCGGACAGGACCAACTAATGAAAAACTGTTTTTT. Full variable domain (missing parts from reference TRBV13 and TRBJ1-4): AAGVIQSPRHLIKEKRETATLKCYPIPRHDTVYWYQQGPGQDPQFLISFYEKMQSDKGSIPDRFSAQQFSDYHSELNMSSLELGDSALYFCASSFRTGPTNEKLFFGSGTQLSVL.

This clone was counted a single time. CDR3 coding DNA: TGCGCCAGCAGCCAAAGATACGGCGGGAGCGGTGAAAAACTGTTTTTT. This codes for CASSQRYGGSGEKLFF. This sequence joins TRBV4-1 and TRBJ1-4; D remains ambiguous. The CDR3 length is 16 residues. Germline V gives CDR1 MGHRA, CDR2 YSYEKL. V lost 2 bases and J 7 bases, leaving 17 bases between the germline ends.

The genes are TRBV6-5 and TRBJ1-2, with 9 bases that match TRBD1. Looked up from germline, CDR1 is MNHEY and CDR2 is SVGAGI. The J segment lost 6 bases and the V segment lost 0 bases, leaving 2 bases of the junction unmatched. This CDR3 is 14 amino acids long. The CDR3 nucleotides are TGTGCCAGCAGTTACTCGCGGACAGGGGATGGCTACACCTTC. It is translated as CASSYSRTGDGYTF.

This clone appeared a few times. The gene calls are TRBV5-3 and TRBJ2-1, with TRBD2 identical over 10 bases. TRBV5-3 is given ORF status, its function remaining uncertain. The CDR3 loop spans 16 amino acids. With V trimmed by 4 bases and J by 7 bases, 11 bases remained unmatched. The CDR3 nucleotides are TGTGCCAGAAGCCCCCAGCTAGCGGGAGCATATAATGAGCAGTTCTTC. Its translation is CARSPQLAGAYNEQFF.

The chain joins TRBV5-1 to TRBJ2-3, with 11 bases identical to TRBD2. The V segment lost 2 bases and the J segment 4 bases; nucleotides outside the gene matches: 6. The CDR3 runs 16 residues. Per the germline V gene, CDR1 is SGHRS and CDR2 is YFSETQ. In DNA form, the CDR3 reads TGCGCCAGCAGCTTTCAAAAACTAGCGGGGGCAGATACGCAGTATTTT. This sequence encodes CASSFQKLAGADTQYF.

The chain recombines TRBV6-5 with TRBJ1-6, with D possibly matching TRBD1 (5 bases). The CDR3 runs to 14 residues. Trimming removed 0 bases from V and 7 bases from J, with 7 bases in between. Per germline, CDR1 MNHEY and CDR2 SVGAGI. The CDR3, as DNA: TGTGCCAGCAGTTACTCAACAGGAAATTCACCCCTCCACTTT. This translates into CASSYSTGNSPLHF.

The genes are TRBV28 and TRBJ1-1; maybe TRBD1 (6 bases). Germline CDR1 and CDR2: MDHEN and SYDVKM. Between the trimmed V and J ends, which lost 7 bases and 0 bases, there was a span of 15 bases. This CDR3 is built from 15 residues. The CDR3 bases are TGTGCCAGCAAACGCACAGGGTTAATGAACACTGAAGCTTTCTTT. Its translation is CASKRTGLMNTEAFF.

The chain is built from TRBV18 and TRBJ2-5, with 8 bases identical to TRBD2. The trim removed 1 base at V and 2 bases at J, leaving 0 bases unmatched. Germline CDR1 reads KGHSH; CDR2 reads LQKENI. This CDR3 spans 14 amino acids. The CDR3 DNA reads TGTGCCAGCTCACCACAGCGGGGGCAAGAGACCCAGTACTTC. Translating gives CASSPQRGQETQYF.

This clone was picked up a small number of times. V and J are TRBV19 and TRBJ1-1; no clear D. V was trimmed by 5 bases and J by 6 bases, leaving 16 bases between them. This CDR3 comprises 14 residues. Germline V CDR1 and CDR2: LNHDA, SQIVND (reference sequence). The CDR3 DNA reads as TGTGCCAGTAGTTCGGGGTTGGCGGTGGCTGAAGCTTTCTTT. Translating gives CASSSGLAVAEAFF.

The chain recombines TRBV6-2 or TRBV6-3 with TRBJ1-5, with 8 nucleotides matching TRBD1. The V segment lost 2 bases and the J segment 0 bases; nucleotides outside the gene matches: 15. CDR1 and CDR2 (germline): MNHEY, SVGEGT. CDR3 length equals 20 residues. CDR3 loop: CASSYPRDRRQVYSNQPQHF. In DNA, the CDR3 is TGTGCCAGCAGTTACCCCCGGGACAGGCGTCAGGTTTATAGCAATCAGCCCCAGCATTTT.

This chain uses TRBV19 with TRBJ1-6; 9 bases map to TRBD1. Germline V gives CDR1 LNHDA, CDR2 SQIVND (reference sequence). V shed 5 bases, J shed 10 bases, and the junction held 12 bases outside the gene matches. The CDR3 is 16 amino acids. In nucleotides, the CDR3 is TGTGCCAGTAGTCCGCGAGCCGGACAGGGGAACTCACCCCTCCACTTT. It translates to CASSPRAGQGNSPLHF. The entire variable domain, with the rest obtained from reference TRBV19 and TRBJ1-6, is as follows: DGGITQSPKYLFRKEGQNVTLSCEQNLNHDAMYWYRQDPGQGLRLIYYSQIVNDFQKGDIAEGYSVSREKKESFPLTVTSAQKNPTAFYLCASSPRAGQGNSPLHFGNGTRLTVT.

The CDR3 sequence is CASSPRTEGTDTQYF. The CDR3 DNA follows: TGTGCCAGCTCACCAAGAACGGAGGGCACAGATACGCAGTATTTT. The gene calls are TRBV18 and TRBJ2-3, with D perhaps matching TRBD2 (5 bases). The CDR3 is 15 residues long. The V and J ends lost 2 bases and 1 base respectively, with 10 bases between them. The V gene's germline CDR1 is KGHSH and CDR2 LQKENI.

This clone was seen repeatedly, ten times or more. The chain links TRBV19 to TRBJ1-2, with 10 bases matching TRBD1. The CDR3 runs to 13 residues. With V trimmed by 10 bases and J by 3 bases, 5 bases remained unmatched. CDR1 and CDR2 (germline): LNHDA, SQIVND (reference sequence). This CDR3 is CATSDRGDYGYTF. CDR3 coding DNA: TGTGCCACCTCGGACAGGGGGGACTATGGCTACACCTTC.

The chain uses TRBV28 and TRBJ2-3, with 10 bases aligning to TRBD2. Per the germline V gene, CDR1 is MDHEN and CDR2 is SYDVKM. Trimming cost V 5 bases and J 6 bases; bases outside gene matches: 8. The CDR3 is 15 residues long. The CDR3 protein is CASSLPGTSADTQYF. The DNA of the CDR3 is TGTGCCAGCAGTCTCCCCGGGACTAGCGCCGATACGCAGTATTTT.

This chain joins TRBV28 and TRBJ2-7; 14 nucleotides line up with TRBD2. V lost 7 bases, J lost 2 bases, and 16 bases stayed unmatched. The CDR3 has 19 amino acids. Germline V gene sequence: CDR1 MDHEN, CDR2 SYDVKM. In DNA, the CDR3 is TGTGCCAGCAAGGGACAACTCGGGACTAGCGGGAGTTCAACCTACGAGCAGTACTTC. Translating gives CASKGQLGTSGSSTYEQYF.